Included here is one T cell receptor (beta chain) sequence, with context. The sample is drawn from a study of cytomegalovirus exposure and HLA in healthy donors. The study ran its PCR with 60 Vbeta and 13 Jbeta primers. TCRdb's table, derived via immunoSEQ multiplex PCR, lists solely in-frame clones and lacks some. The table records 150,000 to 200,000 clones, around 83% of them present only once. With 2 bases removed from V and 4 bases from J, the gap between germline ends came to 12 bases. The V gene's germline CDR1 is SGHTA and CDR2 FQGNSA. The length of the CDR3 is 14 residues. The V and J genes are TRBV7-2 and TRBJ2-7; a possible D gene is TRBD1 (6 bases). Sequenced material: PBMCs. The TCR was taken from a man aged 50-60 years in good health and CMV-seronegative. The DNA for the CDR3 is TGTGCCAGCAGCTTACAGGGGCCACTTTACGAGCAGTACTTC. This codes for CASSLQGPLYEQYF.